Presented here are 14 T cell receptor beta chains from one specimen sequenced in a study of blood T cell repertoires in COVID-19. Sequencing was performed with immunoSEQ multiplex PCR; in TCRdb, only in-frame clones are kept and a portion is missing. The sample shows fewer than 70,000 clones, 84% of them seen only once. The sample was peripheral blood. The receptor source for this set is a man aged 50-59 years with active COVID-19.

The chain employs TRBV3-1 (or the pseudogene TRBV3-2) and TRBJ2-2; no clear D. CDR1 and CDR2 from the germline V gene are LGHDT and YNNKEL (reference sequence). Trimming took 0 bases from V and 0 from J, leaving 8 bases between them. The CDR3 has 16 amino acids. The CDR3 here is CASSQEAGSNTGELFF. In DNA, the CDR3 is TGTGCCAGCAGCCAAGAGGCAGGTTCGAACACCGGGGAGCTGTTTTTT.

The DNA for the CDR3 is TGTGCCAGCAGCCAGGAGGTCGGGCGCGAGCAGTACTTC. Its translation: CASSQEVGREQYF. The chain uses TRBV3-1 (or the pseudogene TRBV3-2) and TRBJ2-7; maybe TRBD2 (5 bases). The V gene lost 3 bases and the J gene lost 6 bases, with 12 bases spanning the gap. This CDR3 spans 13 amino acids. Germline-derived CDR1 and CDR2 are LGHDT and YNNKEL (reference sequence).

The chain recombines TRBV25-1 with TRBJ1-1; D call uncertain. The CDR3 runs 12 residues. The germline V gene encodes CDR1 MGHDK and CDR2 SYGVNS. Trimming took 5 bases from V and 1 from J, leaving 5 bases between them. CDR3 loop: CASSLSNTEAFF. CDR3 DNA: TGTGCCAGCAGTCTCTCGAACACTGAAGCTTTCTTT.

V is TRBV7-9 and J is TRBJ1-5; D is perhaps TRBD1 (5 bases). The germline gives CDR1 SEHNR, CDR2 FQNEAQ (reference sequence). V was trimmed by 3 bases and J by 5 bases, leaving 14 bases between them. The CDR3 consists of 15 residues. DNA for the CDR3: TGTGCCAGCAGCTTCGGTACAGGCGGGGATCAGCCCCAGCATTTT. Its protein product is CASSFGTGGDQPQHF.

The gene calls are TRBV11-2 and TRBJ2-3; 8 bases map to TRBD2. J gave up 5 bases and V 3 bases, and 7 bases lay outside the gene matches. CDR1 is SGHAT, CDR2 FQNNGV, per germline. The CDR3 is made up of 15 amino acids. Here the CDR3 reads CASSLGAGGRDTQYF. Here the CDR3 DNA reads TGTGCCAGCAGCTTGGGCGCGGGGGGACGAGATACGCAGTATTTT.

This clone was recorded once. The CDR3 reads CASSLVWDSNYGYTF. The CDR3 DNA reads as TGTGCCAGCAGCTTAGTCTGGGACAGTAACTATGGCTACACCTTC. This chain joins TRBV7-2 and TRBJ1-2; TRBD1 agrees at 7 bases. This CDR3 is built from 15 residues. V trimming: 1 base; J trimming: 1 base; junction bases outside the gene matches: 3. Germline values: CDR1 SGHTA, CDR2 FQGNSA.

The rearrangement joins TRBV7-9 to TRBJ1-1, with a weak D call TRBD1 (6 bases). CDR1 and CDR2 (germline): SEHNR, FQNEAQ (reference sequence). CDR3 size: 13 residues. Trimming pared 7 bases from V and 11 bases from J, leaving 20 bases between. CDR3 in amino acids: CASTSPLQGRAFF. CDR3 in DNA: TGTGCCAGCACCTCCCCCCTACAGGGTCGCGCTTTCTTT.

The genes are TRBV19 and TRBJ1-2; D is unresolved. The germline V gene has CDR1 LNHDA and CDR2 SQIVND (reference sequence). The length of the CDR3 is 14 residues. With 4 bases removed from V and 7 bases from J, the gap between germline ends came to 16 bases. The CDR3 nucleotides read TGTGCCAGTAGTACCCAGGCCCAGGTGGGTGGCTACACCTTC. Protein product: CASSTQAQVGGYTF.

This chain connects TRBV2 to TRBJ2-1, with 15 bases fitting TRBD2. Trimming removed 3 bases from V and 6 bases from J; junction bases left unmatched: 15. The V gene's germline CDR1 is SNHLY and CDR2 FYNNEI. The CDR3 runs to 20 residues. Here the CDR3 reads CASSDVPLRTSGRAPNEQFF. The CDR3 coding sequence is TGTGCCAGCAGTGACGTCCCACTACGGACTAGCGGGAGGGCCCCCAATGAGCAGTTCTTC.

The chain is built from TRBV6-1 and TRBJ2-3; perhaps TRBD2 as D (7 bases). This CDR3 comprises 15 residues. V lost 3 bases and J 4 bases, leaving 14 bases between the germline ends. Germline loops: CDR1 MNHNS, CDR2 SASEGT. The CDR3 bases are TGTGCCAGCAGTGACCCCTCGGGGGGCGCAGATACGCAGTATTTT. It encodes CASSDPSGGADTQYF.

The chain uses TRBV6-5 and TRBJ1-6; 7 nucleotides line up with TRBD1. This CDR3 has 15 amino acids. Germline loops: CDR1 MNHEY, CDR2 SVGAGI. V trimming: 6 bases; J trimming: 9 bases; junction bases outside the gene matches: 11. In nucleotides, the CDR3 is TGTGCCAGCAGACAAAGGGGGCCAACTGTTTCACCCCTCCACTTT. Amino acids: CASRQRGPTVSPLHF.

This sequence joins TRBV30 and TRBJ2-7; 7 nucleotides agree with TRBD1. After removal of 3 bases from V and 2 bases from J, the junction contained 10 bases not matched to a gene. CDR3 length equals 15 residues. Per the germline V gene, CDR1 is GTSNPN and CDR2 is SVGIG (reference sequence). The CDR3 DNA is TGTGCCTGGAGGGAAACAGGGGCCCTTCCCTACGAGCAGTACTTC. This translates into CAWRETGALPYEQYF.

This sequence joins TRBV18 and TRBJ2-7, with 9 bases that match TRBD1. V lost 5 bases, J lost 0 bases, and 5 bases stayed unmatched. Germline CDR1 and CDR2: KGHSH and LQKENI. The CDR3 spans 15 residues. The CDR3 nucleotides read TGTGCCAGCTCAATTGGACAGGGGAGCTCCTACGAGCAGTACTTC. Translating gives CASSIGQGSSYEQYF.

The chain uses TRBV18 and TRBJ1-3, with D possibly TRBD1 on 5 matching bases. Trimming pared 3 bases from V and 4 bases from J, leaving 16 bases between. CDR3 length equals 16 residues. The germline V gene encodes CDR1 KGHSH and CDR2 LQKENI. The CDR3 loop reads CASSPIDSLIGNTIYF. Here the CDR3 DNA reads TGTGCCAGCTCACCGATTGACAGTCTCATAGGAAACACCATATATTTT.